These 30 T cell receptor beta chains originate from one sample sequenced in a study of cytomegalovirus exposure and HLA in healthy donors. PCR involved 60 Vbeta and 13 Jbeta primers. Sequenced by immunoSEQ multiplex PCR; TCRdb stores in-frame clones only, minus some. The table has 150,000 or so clones, around 80% seen once. Sequenced input: PBMCs. The receptors derive from a woman aged 40 to 50 in good health and CMV-seronegative.

This chain links TRBV7-2 with TRBJ2-3; a possible D gene is TRBD2 (6 bases). Deletions cut 4 bases from V and 2 bases from J, with 10 bases between. The CDR3 length is 14 residues. Germline values: CDR1 SGHTA, CDR2 FQGNSA. The CDR3 protein is CASSSGLTTDTQYF. The CDR3 coding sequence is TGTGCCAGCAGCTCCGGACTAACCACAGATACGCAGTATTTT.

The chain joins TRBV9 to TRBJ1-1, with TRBD1 matching over 7 bases. There are 15 residues in the CDR3. The V gene's germline CDR1 is SGDLS and CDR2 YYNGEE. Trimming at V came to 4 bases and at J to 4 bases, leaving 10 bases not matched to a gene. CDR3 residues: CASSRRQGSGTEAFF. The CDR3 DNA reads as TGTGCCAGCAGCCGACGACAGGGTAGTGGCACTGAAGCTTTCTTT.

J is TRBJ1-1 and V is TRBV10-3, with 8 bases aligning to TRBD1. The CDR3 runs to 13 residues. Germline CDR1 and CDR2: ENHRY and SYGVKD. V lost 6 bases and J lost 4; bases outside the gene matches: 4. The DNA of the CDR3 is TGTGCCATCAGGGCTGGACAGGGCACTGAAGCTTTCTTT. Protein product: CAIRAGQGTEAFF.

This chain links TRBV7-3 with TRBJ2-3; 8 bases align to TRBD1. Germline values: CDR1 SGHTA, CDR2 FQGTGA. Germline trimming cut 2 bases from V and 5 bases from J; bases unmatched to any gene: 6. The length of the CDR3 is 15 residues. This chain's CDR3 is CASSLRTGGGDTQYF. DNA of the CDR3: TGTGCCAGCAGCTTACGAACAGGGGGTGGAGATACGCAGTATTTT.

The gene calls are TRBV7-2 and TRBJ2-3; D may be TRBD2 (6 bases). This CDR3 region has 16 residues. Trimming took 5 bases from V and 3 from J, leaving 18 bases between them. Germline V gene sequence: CDR1 SGHTA, CDR2 FQGNSA. CDR3 nucleotide sequence: TGTGCCAGCAGCCCCGGGGCTAGCGCTGGTACAGATACGCAGTATTTT. Translation gives CASSPGASAGTDTQYF.

The chain is built from TRBV27 and TRBJ1-4, with 7 positions matching TRBD1. The CDR3 runs 15 residues. J was trimmed by 3 bases and V by 5 bases; bases with no gene match: 6. The germline V gene has CDR1 MNHEY and CDR2 SMNVEV (reference sequence). CDR3: CASSPGQAPNEKLFF. For the CDR3, the DNA is TGTGCCAGCAGTCCCGGACAGGCGCCTAATGAAAAACTGTTTTTT.

The V gene is TRBV11-3, the J gene TRBJ2-2; the D gene is possibly TRBD2 (5 bases). CDR1 SGHNT and CDR2 YENEEA come from the germline V gene. This CDR3 contains 14 residues. V was pared by 3 bases and J by 1 base, with 6 bases between. The CDR3 is CASSFGLNTGELFF. Written as DNA, the CDR3 is TGTGCCAGCAGCTTCGGACTGAACACCGGGGAGCTGTTTTTT.

The J gene is TRBJ2-7, the V gene TRBV4-1; D possibly corresponds to TRBD2 (6 bases). The CDR3 is 18 amino acids. V shed 0 bases and J shed 1 base, with 19 bases lying between them. CDR1 and CDR2 (germline): MGHRA, YSYEKL. This chain's CDR3 is CASSQDIIGGFPSYEQYF. In DNA form, the CDR3 reads TGCGCCAGCAGCCAAGACATTATTGGGGGGTTTCCTTCCTACGAGCAGTACTTC.

The chain carries TRBV7-2 and TRBJ2-3; tentative D call: TRBD2 (5 bases). V was pared by 3 bases and J by 4 bases, with 8 bases between. Germline CDR1 and CDR2: SGHTA and FQGNSA. The CDR3 totals 13 residues. The CDR3 DNA is TGTGCCAGCAGCTTGGAGGAGGCAGATACGCAGTATTTT. Translation gives CASSLEEADTQYF.

This clone has at least ten counts. The V call is TRBV4-3, the J call TRBJ2-3; 7 nucleotides align to TRBD2. This CDR3 contains 15 residues. CDR1 is LGHNA and CDR2 is YSLEER in the germline V gene. Trimming took 7 bases from V and 7 from J; bases not matched to a gene: 14. This chain's CDR3 is CASTWGREGHNTQYF. CDR3 sequence (DNA): TGCGCCAGCACATGGGGGAGGGAGGGCCATAATACGCAGTATTTT.

The CDR3 region has the DNA TGTGCCAGCATTGGCAGATCCTACGAGCAGTACTTC. Protein: CASIGRSYEQYF. The rearrangement uses TRBV28 and TRBJ2-7; D ambiguous. Germline CDR1 is MDHEN and CDR2 is SYDVKM. V was shortened by 7 bases and J by 1 base, with 8 bases between the two germline ends. The CDR3 is 12 amino acids.

This sequence joins TRBV5-6 and TRBJ1-2; 8 nucleotides agree with TRBD1. Germline CDR1 is SGHDT and CDR2 is YYEEEE. This CDR3 region has 13 residues. The junction had 5 bases not matched to a gene; V was cut back by 2 bases and J by 8 bases. The CDR3 DNA is TGTGCCAGCAGCTTACAGGGGGACTCAGGCTACACCTTC. Residues: CASSLQGDSGYTF.

The chain joins TRBV4-3 to TRBJ1-2; possibly TRBD1 for D (5 bases). V shed 6 bases and J shed 5 bases, with 16 bases lying between them. Germline loops: CDR1 LGHNA, CDR2 YSLEER. The CDR3 totals 14 residues. CDR3 region: CASRGDGGNYGYTF. CDR3 DNA sequence: TGCGCCAGCAGGGGGGATGGAGGGAATTATGGCTACACCTTC.

This clone was recorded only once. V usage is TRBV6-6 and J usage is TRBJ2-3; perhaps TRBD1 as D (6 bases). Per germline, CDR1 MNHNY and CDR2 SVGAGI (reference sequence). Trimming cost V 7 bases and J 4 bases, with 18 bases left between them. This CDR3 comprises 15 residues. CDR3 in DNA: TGTGCCAGCAACAACCCACAGGGTCGTTCAGATACGCAGTATTTT. Its protein is CASNNPQGRSDTQYF.

The chain joins TRBV5-4 to TRBJ1-2, with 7 nucleotides matching TRBD1. J was trimmed by 3 bases and V by 5 bases; bases with no gene match: 10. CDR3 length equals 15 residues. Germline-derived CDR1 and CDR2 are SGHNT and YYREEE (reference sequence). The CDR3 protein is CASSFLGQPHYGYTF. The CDR3 bases are TGTGCCAGCAGTTTTCTGGGACAGCCCCACTATGGCTACACCTTC.

Notes on this clone: Other DNA sequences in the sample encode the same CDR3. J is TRBJ2-7 and V is TRBV27, with TRBD1 matching 7 bases. CDR1 MNHEY and CDR2 SMNVEV come from the germline V gene (reference sequence). Trimming cost V 4 bases and J 3 bases; bases outside gene matches: 9. CDR3 length equals 15 residues. DNA of the CDR3: TGTGCCAGCAGTTCGAGACAGGGTAAGAACTACGAGCAGTACTTC. Protein product: CASSSRQGKNYEQYF.

This clone was counted a few times. The chain is built from TRBV25-1 and TRBJ2-7, with D hard to call. The germline V gene has CDR1 MGHDK and CDR2 SYGVNS. The CDR3 has 11 residues. The germline V and J ends were trimmed by 3 bases and 3 bases, with 3 bases remaining between them. The CDR3: CASSDGYEQYF. The DNA for the CDR3 is TGTGCCAGCAGTGACGGCTACGAGCAGTACTTC.

The chain couples TRBV7-2 to TRBJ2-1, with D maybe TRBD1 (7 bases). This CDR3 comprises 15 residues. V lost 5 bases and J 5 bases, leaving 16 bases between the germline ends. The germline V gene encodes CDR1 SGHTA and CDR2 FQGNSA. In DNA, the CDR3 is TGTGCCAGCAGCCGCGGACAGGAGGGTAACAATGAGCAGTTCTTC. Protein product: CASSRGQEGNNEQFF.

This clone was seen just once. This chain joins TRBV9 and TRBJ2-2; 7 nucleotides align to TRBD2. Germline CDR1 is SGDLS and CDR2 is YYNGEE. This CDR3 spans 17 amino acids. V shed 4 bases and J 3 bases; nucleotides not matched to a gene: 12. The CDR3 protein is CASSPLLLAEYTGELFF. The CDR3 DNA reads as TGTGCCAGCAGCCCCTTGTTGCTAGCGGAATACACCGGGGAGCTGTTTTTT.

This chain connects TRBV9 to TRBJ1-2; 10 bases align to TRBD1. The ends lost 6 bases at V and 2 bases at J; junction bases unmatched: 7. The CDR3 has 15 amino acids. CDR1 and CDR2 (germline): SGDLS, YYNGEE. CDR3 sequence reads: CASTFGQGGNYGYTF. The CDR3 DNA sequence: TGTGCCAGCACCTTCGGACAGGGGGGGAACTATGGCTACACCTTC.

The chain uses TRBV11-2 and TRBJ2-3; no reliable D call. The CDR3 has 14 residues. Germline loops: CDR1 SGHAT, CDR2 FQNNGV. The ends were cut back, 1 base at V and 0 bases at J, with 5 bases in the middle. In DNA, the CDR3 is TGTGCCAGCAGCTTAGCGACTAGCACAGATACGCAGTATTTT. This translates into CASSLATSTDTQYF. Together with reference TRBV11-2 and TRBJ2-3, the CDR3 gives the full variable domain: EAGVAQSPRYKIIEKRQSVAFWCNPISGHATLYWYQQILGQGPKLLIQFQNNGVVDDSQLPKDRFSAERLKGVDSTLKIQPAKLEDSAVYLCASSLATSTDTQYFGPGTRLTVL.

The V gene is TRBV7-9, the J gene TRBJ1-5; D is possibly TRBD1 (6 bases). CDR3 length equals 12 residues. V lost 6 bases and J 7 bases, leaving 10 bases between the germline ends. Germline-derived CDR1 and CDR2 are SEHNR and FQNEAQ (reference sequence). The CDR3 bases are TGTGCCAGCAGTTTCCAGGGGCAGCCCCAGCATTTT. Translated, it gives CASSFQGQPQHF.

This chain links TRBV7-2 with TRBJ2-7; 13 bases agree with TRBD2. Germline V lookup: CDR1 SGHTA, CDR2 FQGNSA. This CDR3 is 17 amino acids long. With 4 bases clipped from V and 2 bases from J, the junction kept 8 bases outside the gene matches. The CDR3 loop reads CASSSRLAGGHTYEQYF. The CDR3 DNA follows: TGTGCCAGCAGCTCACGACTAGCGGGGGGACATACCTACGAGCAGTACTTC. Combining the CDR3 with reference TRBV7-2 and TRBJ2-7 gives the whole variable domain GAGVSQSPSNKVTEKGKDVELRCDPISGHTALYWYRQSLGQGLEFLIYFQGNSAPDKSGLPSDRFSAERTGGSVSTLTIQRTQQEDSAVYLCASSSRLAGGHTYEQYFGPGTRLTVT.

This sequence joins TRBV6-6 and TRBJ2-6; 9 nucleotides match TRBD1. Germline V gene lookup returns CDR1 MNHNY and CDR2 SVGAGI (reference sequence). This CDR3 has 16 residues. V lost 6 bases to trimming and J lost 1 base; unmatched junction nucleotides: 4. In nucleotides, the CDR3 is TGTGCCAGCAGGGGACAGGGTCCTTCTGGGGCCAACGTCCTGACTTTC. This sequence encodes CASRGQGPSGANVLTF.

This chain connects TRBV7-9 to TRBJ1-6; 8 nucleotides agree with TRBD1. V shed 10 bases, J shed 8 bases, and the junction held 13 bases outside the gene matches. This CDR3 spans 15 amino acids. CDR1 is SEHNR, CDR2 FQNEAQ, per germline (reference sequence). The CDR3 sequence: CATGTGVGRDSPLHF. DNA of the CDR3: TGTGCCACCGGGACAGGAGTAGGAAGGGATTCACCCCTCCACTTT.

The rearrangement joins TRBV11-2 to TRBJ2-3; 10 bases line up with TRBD2. Germline CDR1 SGHAT, CDR2 FQNNGV. V shed 5 bases and J 1 base; nucleotides not matched to a gene: 12. The CDR3 runs 18 residues. The CDR3 DNA sequence: TGTGCCAGCAGCCCGCTAACGGGGCTAGCGGGGGGCACAGATACGCAGTATTTT. Translation: CASSPLTGLAGGTDTQYF.

The chain joins TRBV19 to TRBJ2-3; 8 nucleotides align to TRBD2. Germline CDR1 and CDR2: LNHDA and SQIVND (reference sequence). The CDR3 covers 16 residues. The V segment lost 5 bases and the J segment 5 bases; nucleotides outside the gene matches: 12. The CDR3 sequence: CASSRSVSGSRDTQYF. CDR3 bases: TGTGCCAGTAGTCGGTCCGTAAGCGGGAGTAGAGATACGCAGTATTTT.

V is TRBV28 and J is TRBJ1-2, with a tentative D call TRBD1 (6 bases). V lost 6 bases, J lost 4 bases, and 12 bases lay in between. Germline values: CDR1 MDHEN, CDR2 SYDVKM. This CDR3 spans 13 amino acids. This CDR3 is CASRPRTAYGYTF. The CDR3 nucleotides are TGTGCCAGCAGACCTCGGACAGCCTATGGCTACACCTTC.

The chain is built from TRBV6-6 and TRBJ1-1, with 7 bases aligning to TRBD1. V lost 5 bases and J lost 8; bases outside the gene matches: 14. The germline gives CDR1 MNHNY, CDR2 SVGAGI (reference sequence). CDR3 length equals 15 residues. The CDR3 is CASSHQTGRFWEAFF. The DNA of the CDR3 is TGTGCCAGCAGTCACCAGACAGGGAGGTTCTGGGAAGCTTTCTTT.

V gene TRBV9 combines with J gene TRBJ1-2; D is possibly TRBD1 (6 bases). V lost 4 bases and J lost 8, with 18 bases in between. Germline CDR1 is SGDLS and CDR2 is YYNGEE. The CDR3 is 14 residues long. CDR3 protein: CASSPPSGGRGYTF. The CDR3 nucleotides are TGTGCCAGCAGCCCCCCAAGTGGGGGCAGAGGCTACACCTTC.